Each of the 20 T cell receptor beta chains below was sequenced from the same sample in a study of human T cells and chemical hapten exposure. Specified time point: patch test 3, about 24 weeks after DPC sensitization. Treatment: therapeutic diphenylcyclopropenone sensitization with weekly scalp DPC. TCRdb fed the RACE reads into MiXCR, producing one record per CDR3 protein. Among 100,000 or so distinct CDR3 sequences listed, about 34% were seen once. Source: whole blood, taken in connection with sensitization to the hapten diphenylcyclopropenone (DPC). The receptors were sampled from a man in his forties with alopecia areata. Some clones in this sample may be carry-over from other donors' samples.

V gene TRBV28 combines with J gene TRBJ2-7; the D is unclear. V lost 3 bases to trimming and J lost 0 bases, with 12 bases between them. Germline CDR1 and CDR2: MDHEN and SYDVKM. The CDR3 covers 15 residues. CDR3 in amino acids: CASSFLGPRSYEQYF. The CDR3 bases are TGTGCCAGCAGTTTTCTGGGTCCCCGCTCCTACGAGCAGTACTTC.

The CDR3 here is CASSQERGNEQFF. CDR3 DNA sequence: TGCGCCAGCAGCCAAGAACGGGGGAATGAGCAGTTCTTC. The chain employs TRBV4-3 and TRBJ2-1, with a tentative D call TRBD2 (6 bases). The CDR3 is 13 amino acids. V lost 0 bases and J 7 bases, leaving 7 bases between the germline ends. The germline gives CDR1 LGHNA, CDR2 YSLEER.

The chain has TRBV21-1 and TRBJ2-7; no check of the table's D call, TRBD1, against the DNA was made. TRBV21-1 is flagged as a pseudogene. This CDR3 has 13 amino acids. CDR3 in DNA: TGTGCCAGCAGCAGAGACAGGACCTACGAGCAGTACGTC. This encodes CASSRDRTYEQYV.

The chain is built from TRBV7-9 and TRBJ1-1; the D gene is possibly TRBD1 (6 bases). Per germline, CDR1 SEHNR and CDR2 FQNEAQ (reference sequence). Deletions cut 1 base from V and 6 bases from J, with 18 bases between. The CDR3 spans 16 residues. CDR3 in amino acids: CASSLEVGTGMAEAFF. In DNA form, the CDR3 reads TGTGCCAGCAGCTTAGAGGTGGGCACAGGGATGGCTGAAGCTTTCTTT.

This clonotype was detected a few times. The V gene is TRBV20-1, the J gene TRBJ2-3; D uncertain. The V end lost 3 bases, the J end lost 2 bases, and 9 bases lay between the germline ends. This CDR3 has 13 amino acids. Germline V gene lookup returns CDR1 DFQATT and CDR2 SNEGSKA (reference sequence). The CDR3 DNA is TGCAGTGCTAGCTCCCCGCCCACAGATACGCAGTATTTT. Its protein product is CSASSPPTDTQYF.

This clonotype was seen only a few times. V usage is TRBV10-2 and J usage is TRBJ2-5; D possibly uses TRBD1 or TRBD2 (5 bases each). Per the germline V gene, CDR1 is WSHSY and CDR2 is SAAADI. V lost 2 bases and J 6 bases, leaving 13 bases between the germline ends. This CDR3 has 14 amino acids. The CDR3 nucleotides are TGCGCCAGCAGTGAGGATGGGACGAGAAAGACCCAGTACTTC. The encoded protein is CASSEDGTRKTQYF.

There are a few counts of this clonotype. V is TRBV6-2 or TRBV6-3 and J is TRBJ2-1; D unresolved. The CDR3 spans 11 residues. Trimming removed 0 bases from V and 9 bases from J, with 3 bases in between. Germline CDR1 MNHEY, CDR2 SVGEGT. The CDR3 bases are TGTGCCAGCAGTTACTCGAGTGAGCAGTTCTTC. Translation gives CASSYSSEQFF.

The J gene is TRBJ2-1, the V gene TRBV14; D is ambiguous. Germline lookup yields CDR1 SGHDN and CDR2 FVKESK. The CDR3 consists of 16 residues. Between the trimmed V and J ends, which lost 1 base and 0 bases, there was a span of 10 bases. As DNA, the CDR3 is TGTGCCAGCAGCCAAGCGGGCGGCAGCTCCTACAATGAGCAGTTCTTC. As protein: CASSQAGGSSYNEQFF.

This clonotype was counted a few times. This chain uses TRBV29-1 with TRBJ1-2; D possibly corresponds to TRBD1 (5 bases). Trimming pared 3 bases from V and 4 bases from J, leaving 15 bases between. CDR1 and CDR2 (germline): SQVTM, ANQGSEA. The CDR3 length is 14 residues. This chain's CDR3 is CSVDAGLGTYGYTF. For the CDR3, the DNA is TGCAGCGTTGATGCAGGGCTGGGTACCTATGGCTACACCTTC.

This clonotype was seen a few times. The chain combines TRBV7-2 with TRBJ2-3, with unresolved D. This CDR3 comprises 15 residues. CDR1 is SGHTA, CDR2 FQGNSA, per germline. Trimming removed 0 bases at V and 4 bases at J, with 11 bases between. As DNA, the CDR3 is TGTGCCAGCAGCTTAGCGTGGCTAGACCCAGATACGCAGTATTTT. Translated, it gives CASSLAWLDPDTQYF. Together with reference TRBV7-2 and TRBJ2-3, the CDR3 gives the full variable domain: GAGVSQSPSNKVTEKGKDVELRCDPISGHTALYWYRQSLGQGLEFLIYFQGNSAPDKSGLPSDRFSAERTGGSVSTLTIQRTQQEDSAVYLCASSLAWLDPDTQYFGPGTRLTVL.

The table lists this clonotype with a few counts. The rearrangement uses TRBV2 and TRBJ2-3; D perhaps matches TRBD2 (5 bases). V lost 10 bases and J 4 bases, leaving 12 bases between the germline ends. This CDR3 is built from 12 residues. The germline V gene encodes CDR1 SNHLY and CDR2 FYNNEI. The CDR3 loop is CATLDFPDTQYF. CDR3 nucleotides: TGTGCCACCCTGGACTTCCCAGATACGCAGTATTTT.

The rearrangement joins TRBV6-2 or TRBV6-3 to TRBJ1-5, with TRBD1 matching over 10 bases. V was pared by 10 bases and J by 1 base, with 7 bases of the junction left unmatched. The germline gives CDR1 MNHEY, CDR2 SVGEGT. This CDR3 contains 15 residues. CDR3 nucleotide sequence: TGTGCCACTGGACAGGGGGGGAAAAGCAATCAGCCCCAGCATTTT. This encodes CATGQGGKSNQPQHF.

This clonotype has just a few counts. This chain links TRBV2 with TRBJ2-5, with 7 bases that match TRBD2. The V segment lost 7 bases and the J segment 2 bases; nucleotides outside the gene matches: 1. The CDR3 runs 12 residues. Per germline, CDR1 SNHLY and CDR2 FYNNEI. The chain's CDR3 is CASKLAQETQYF. In DNA form, the CDR3 reads TGTGCCAGCAAACTAGCGCAAGAGACCCAGTACTTC.

This clonotype was seen more than once but under ten times. The J gene is TRBJ2-3, the V gene TRBV28; 9 bases line up with TRBD2. The junction had 16 bases not matched to a gene; V was cut back by 8 bases and J by 7 bases. From germline, CDR1 is MDHEN and CDR2 SYDVKM. CDR3 length: 16 residues. Here the CDR3 reads CASSPWREGSQNTQYF. CDR3 bases: TGTGCCAGCTCGCCTTGGCGGGAGGGTTCGCAGAATACGCAGTATTTT. Combining the CDR3 with reference TRBV28 and TRBJ2-3 gives the whole variable domain DVKVTQSSRYLVKRTGEKVFLECVQDMDHENMFWYRQDPGLGLRLIYFSYDVKMKEKGDIPEGYSVSREKKERFSLILESASTNQTSMYLCASSPWREGSQNTQYFGPGTRLTVL.

The gene calls are TRBV9 and TRBJ2-1; D is uncertain. V gave up 0 bases and J gave up 4 bases, with 11 bases separating them. The CDR3 spans 15 residues. In germline, CDR1 is SGDLS, CDR2 YYNGEE. In DNA, the CDR3 is TGTGCCAGCAGCGTAGCTAGTCAGAATTACAATGAGCAGTTCTTC. Translating gives CASSVASQNYNEQFF.

The gene calls are TRBV28 and TRBJ2-6, with D uncertain. The CDR3 length is 15 residues. Looked up from germline, CDR1 is MDHEN and CDR2 is SYDVKM. Trimming removed 6 bases at V and 4 bases at J, with 13 bases between. The CDR3 DNA is TGTGCCAGCAGCCCTAGGGTTACAGGGGCCAACGTCCTGACTTTC. This encodes CASSPRVTGANVLTF.

The chain has TRBV5-1 and TRBJ1-4; 7 positions agree with TRBD1. Per germline, CDR1 SGHRS and CDR2 YFSETQ. The V and J ends lost 4 bases and 5 bases, in that order; junction bases with no gene match: 5. This CDR3 comprises 14 residues. CDR3 in DNA: TGCGCCAGCAGCATGGGGACAGCAAATGAAAAACTGTTTTTT. It translates to CASSMGTANEKLFF.

On this clonotype: Since a much larger clone is just one base distant, this may be a read error. The chain uses TRBV27 and TRBJ2-1; D may be TRBD1 (7 bases). From germline, CDR1 is MNHEY and CDR2 SMNVEV (reference sequence). Trimming removed 10 bases from V and 7 bases from J, with 20 bases in between. This CDR3 contains 14 residues. CDR3: CATGREGGKNEQFF. Here the CDR3 DNA reads TGTGCCACCGGGCGGGAAGGGGGCAAGAATGAGCAGTTCTTC.

This clonotype was counted only a few times. The gene calls are TRBV6-5 and TRBJ1-4; D gene uncertain. CDR3 length: 14 amino acids. Trimming took 2 bases from V and 8 from J, leaving 12 bases between them. Looked up from germline, CDR1 is MNHEY and CDR2 is SVGAGI. As DNA, the CDR3 is TGTGCCAGCAGTTACGGTTCAGGTGGCGAAAAACTGTTTTTT. It codes for CASSYGSGGEKLFF.

This clonotype was recorded a few times. The chain uses TRBV28 and TRBJ1-4, with D perhaps TRBD1 (5 bases). Trimming took off 3 bases at V and 10 bases at J, with 9 bases between the two ends. Germline V gene lookup returns CDR1 MDHEN and CDR2 SYDVKM. The CDR3 sequence is 12 residues long. This CDR3 is CASSFQGGKLFF. CDR3 bases: TGTGCCAGCAGTTTTCAGGGTGGAAAACTGTTTTTT.